What follows are 17 T cell receptor beta chains derived from one specimen sequenced in a study of Tregs in tolerant kidney transplant recipients. The nonmyeloablative bone marrow transplants came from related graft donors, with transient mixed chimerism. Sequenced by immunoSEQ multiplex PCR; TCRdb stores in-frame clones only, minus some. The table has roughly 54,000 clones, around 90% seen once; the top ten hold around 15%. This material consisted of CD8+ T cells from blood (PBMCs), taken 12 months after the transplant. All receptors derive from a human patient who received a combined kidney and bone marrow transplant. The T cells may partly be graft donor cells.

The chain combines TRBV5-6 with TRBJ1-1; D possibly corresponds to TRBD1 (6 bases). Germline V CDR1 and CDR2: SGHDT, YYEEEE. V lost 4 bases to trimming and J lost 1 base, with 8 bases between them. The CDR3 loop spans 13 amino acids. CDR3 sequence: CASSVDRNTEAFF. CDR3 sequence (DNA): TGTGCCAGCAGCGTGGACAGGAACACTGAAGCTTTCTTT.

This sequence joins TRBV2 and TRBJ1-5; 7 bases agree with TRBD1. Per the germline V gene, CDR1 is SNHLY and CDR2 is FYNNEI. J was trimmed by 0 bases and V by 6 bases; bases with no gene match: 5. The CDR3 spans 15 residues. DNA of the CDR3: TGTGCCAGCAGCCGGGACAGCTATAGCAATCAGCCCCAGCATTTT. Encoded protein: CASSRDSYSNQPQHF.

V and J are TRBV9 and TRBJ1-1; 8 bases agree with TRBD1. The germline CDR1 and CDR2 sequences are SGDLS and YYNGEE. Trimming cost V 0 bases and J 5 bases; bases outside gene matches: 6. This CDR3 spans 15 amino acids. The CDR3 is CASSVGQGLVTEAFF. CDR3 DNA: TGTGCCAGCAGCGTAGGACAGGGGCTTGTAACTGAAGCTTTCTTT.

This clone occurred once. V and J are TRBV23-1 and TRBJ2-5; D is unresolved. TRBV23-1 is reported as an ORF; its role is uncertain. V gave up 5 bases and J gave up 2 bases, with 6 bases separating them. The CDR3 totals 12 residues. This CDR3 is CASSGLQETQYF. Written as DNA, the CDR3 is TGCGCCAGCAGTGGCCTTCAAGAGACCCAGTACTTC.

The chain employs TRBV11-2 and TRBJ2-7, with a weak D call TRBD1 (5 bases). This CDR3 is 14 amino acids long. The V gene lost 6 bases and the J gene lost 4 bases, with 16 bases spanning the gap. CDR1 is SGHAT and CDR2 is FQNNGV in the germline V gene. CDR3 nucleotide sequence: TGTGCCAGCAGTTCAGGGTTCTCTAGTTACGAGCAGTACTTC. This encodes CASSSGFSSYEQYF.

The rearrangement uses TRBV4-2 and TRBJ2-1, with 8 bases fitting TRBD2. Germline values: CDR1 LGHNA, CDR2 YNFKEQ. J lost 5 bases, V lost 2 bases, and 8 bases had no gene match. This CDR3 contains 16 residues. The CDR3: CASSQPRAGADNEQFF. For the CDR3, the DNA is TGTGCCAGCAGCCAACCCCGAGCGGGAGCGGACAATGAGCAGTTCTTC.

The chain is built from TRBV14 and TRBJ2-5; no firm D call. The CDR3 contains 15 residues. V lost 0 bases and J lost 5, with 13 bases in between. Germline values: CDR1 SGHDN, CDR2 FVKESK. CDR3 sequence: CASSQDSGPAETQYF. For the CDR3, the DNA is TGTGCCAGCAGCCAAGATAGTGGGCCGGCGGAGACCCAGTACTTC.

The genes are TRBV19 and TRBJ2-1, with D maybe TRBD2 (5 bases). Between the trimmed V and J ends, which lost 3 bases and 7 bases, there was a span of 16 bases. The CDR3 loop spans 15 amino acids. Germline CDR1 reads LNHDA; CDR2 reads SQIVND (reference sequence). The CDR3, as DNA: TGTGCCAGTAGTATGTTTGGCAGGAGGAGGAATGAGCAGTTCTTC. Amino acid sequence: CASSMFGRRRNEQFF.

In this sample, this clone turned up a few times. The V and J genes are TRBV7-2 and TRBJ2-7; a weak D match, TRBD1 (5 bases). Germline V gene data show CDR1 as SGHTA and CDR2 as FQGNSA. The ends were cut back, 3 bases at V and 4 bases at J, with 16 bases in the middle. This CDR3 is 15 amino acids long. The CDR3 spells CASSFFRQGIYEQYF. The CDR3 nucleotides are TGTGCCAGCAGCTTTTTTCGCCAGGGAATATACGAGCAGTACTTC.

The J gene is TRBJ1-1, the V gene TRBV7-9; 7 bases line up with TRBD1. Germline loops: CDR1 SEHNR, CDR2 FQNEAQ (reference sequence). The J segment lost 0 bases and the V segment lost 4 bases, leaving 5 bases of the junction unmatched. The CDR3 spans 15 residues. CDR3 loop: CASSSSDRMNTEAFF. The CDR3 nucleotides read TGTGCCAGCAGCTCTTCGGACAGGATGAACACTGAAGCTTTCTTT.

This chain connects TRBV4-1 to TRBJ1-5; 9 positions agree with TRBD1. The J segment lost 2 bases and the V segment lost 2 bases, leaving 13 bases of the junction unmatched. The CDR3 spans 19 residues. Germline values: CDR1 MGHRA, CDR2 YSYEKL. Here the CDR3 reads CASSQRPYPGQGGNQPQHF. CDR3 sequence (DNA): TGCGCCAGCAGCCAAAGGCCCTATCCGGGACAGGGTGGCAATCAGCCCCAGCATTTT.

The chain combines TRBV11-3 with TRBJ2-7, with 8 bases aligning to TRBD1. V shed 4 bases, J shed 4 bases, and the junction held 9 bases outside the gene matches. Germline V gene lookup returns CDR1 SGHNT and CDR2 YENEEA. The CDR3 sequence is 15 residues long. The CDR3 nucleotides read TGTGCCAGCAGCTCGAGCCCAGGGGGCAGTTACGAGCAGTACTTC. This encodes CASSSSPGGSYEQYF.

V and J are TRBV19 and TRBJ1-3; no definite D call. V was shortened by 7 bases and J by 3 bases, with 7 bases between the two germline ends. The CDR3 is made up of 12 amino acids. Germline CDR1 is LNHDA and CDR2 is SQIVND (reference sequence). The CDR3 loop reads CASTPSGNTIYF. The CDR3 region has the DNA TGTGCCAGTACCCCGAGTGGAAACACCATATATTTT.

The chain recombines TRBV4-1 with TRBJ1-6, with 8 bases matching TRBD1. Germline assignment: CDR1 MGHRA and CDR2 YSYEKL. This CDR3 has 15 residues. After removal of 1 base from V and 9 bases from J, the junction contained 5 bases not matched to a gene. The CDR3 DNA sequence: TGCGCCAGCAGCCAAGGACAGGGGAGTGGTTCACCCCTCCACTTT. Residues: CASSQGQGSGSPLHF.

This clone is categorized as medium-sized (0.01 to 0.1%). The rearrangement joins TRBV6-5 to TRBJ2-7, with 9 bases fitting TRBD2. This CDR3 is built from 14 residues. With 0 bases clipped from V and 3 bases from J, the junction kept 0 bases outside the gene matches. Germline V gene lookup returns CDR1 MNHEY and CDR2 SVGAGI. CDR3 nucleotide sequence: TGTGCCAGCAGTTACTCGACTAGCGGCTACGAGCAGTACTTC. It codes for CASSYSTSGYEQYF.

The chain links TRBV15 to TRBJ2-4; no clear D gene. The CDR3 consists of 14 residues. From germline, CDR1 is LNHNV and CDR2 YYDKDF (reference sequence). V was pared by 4 bases and J by 7 bases, with 14 bases between. CDR3 nucleotides: TGTGCCACCAGCATAGAGCTGGAGATGAACATTCAGTACTTC. Its protein is CATSIELEMNIQYF.

In this sample, this clone turned up once. The chain employs TRBV13 and TRBJ2-1, with TRBD2 identical over 8 bases. Unmatched junction bases numbered 3, after V lost 1 base and J lost 7 bases. The germline CDR1 and CDR2 sequences are PRHDT and FYEKMQ (reference sequence). The CDR3 sequence is 14 residues long. The CDR3 DNA follows: TGTGCCAGCAGCTTAGATCCTAGCGGGAATGAGCAGTTCTTC. Translation: CASSLDPSGNEQFF.